This T cell receptor beta chain was captured in a study of blood T cell repertoires in COVID-19. On the study more broadly: COVID-19 samples collected from the United States, Italy and Spain covered acute and convalescent phases.

Trimming at V came to 4 bases and at J to 13 bases, leaving 9 bases not matched to a gene. From germline, CDR1 is MGHDK and CDR2 SYGVNS. The CDR3 is 13 amino acids. Only in-frame clones appear in the TCRdb table, and some are missing; sequencing was by immunoSEQ multiplex PCR. This table holds about 190,000 clones, around 89% found once. The sequence was obtained from a man aged 45-65 years with acute or convalescent COVID-19. Specimen: peripheral blood. The gene calls are TRBV25-1 and TRBJ2-1; 8 nucleotides agree with TRBD2. CDR3: CASSALAGEKQFF. CDR3 coding DNA: TGTGCCAGCAGTGCGCTAGCGGGTGAAAAACAGTTCTTC.